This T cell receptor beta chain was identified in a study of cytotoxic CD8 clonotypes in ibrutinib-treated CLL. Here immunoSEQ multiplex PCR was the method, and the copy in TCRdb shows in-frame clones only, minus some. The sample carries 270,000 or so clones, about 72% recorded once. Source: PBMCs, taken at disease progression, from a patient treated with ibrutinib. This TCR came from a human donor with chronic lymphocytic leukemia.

CDR3 nucleotides: TGTGCCAGCAGCTTAGTTGGGGGAGTAAAGACCCAGTACTTC. Translating gives CASSLVGGVKTQYF. This chain joins TRBV4-2 and TRBJ2-5; D is possibly TRBD1 or TRBD2 (5 bases each). Germline CDR1 LGHNA, CDR2 YNFKEQ. Trimming left V 5 bases short and J 6 bases short, with 16 bases between. This CDR3 spans 14 amino acids.